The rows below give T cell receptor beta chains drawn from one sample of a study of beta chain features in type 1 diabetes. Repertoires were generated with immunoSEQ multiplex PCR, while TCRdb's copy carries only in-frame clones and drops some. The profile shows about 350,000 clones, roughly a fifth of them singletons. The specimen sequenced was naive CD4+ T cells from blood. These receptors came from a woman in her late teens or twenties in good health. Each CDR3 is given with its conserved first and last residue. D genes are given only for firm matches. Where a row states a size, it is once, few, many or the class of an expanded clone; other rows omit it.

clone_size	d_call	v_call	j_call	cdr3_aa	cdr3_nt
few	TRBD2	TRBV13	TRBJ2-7	CASSPQTSGRRNEQYF	TGTGCCAGCAGCCCCCAGACTAGCGGGAGACGGAACGAGCAGTACTTC
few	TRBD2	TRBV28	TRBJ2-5	CASSVRLAGAKGETQYF	TGTGCCAGCAGTGTCCGACTAGCGGGAGCTAAAGGGGAGACCCAGTACTTC
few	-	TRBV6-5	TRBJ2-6	CASSYSRAGANVLTF	TGTGCCAGCAGTTACAGCAGGGCCGGGGCCAACGTCCTGACTTTC
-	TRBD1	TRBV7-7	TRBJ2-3	CASSWGTGGLDTQYF	TGTGCTAGCAGCTGGGGGACAGGGGGACTAGATACGCAGTATTTT
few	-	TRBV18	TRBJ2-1	CASSPPIGGDYNEQFF	TGTGCCAGCTCACCACCAATCGGAGGGGACTACAATGAGCAGTTCTTC
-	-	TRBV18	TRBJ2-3	CASSLSSDTQYF	TGTGCCAGCTCACTCTCCTCAGATACGCAGTATTTT
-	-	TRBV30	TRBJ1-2	CARSSGQGLKGYTF	TGTGCCCGGTCCTCAGGTCAGGGGTTGAAGGGCTACACCTTC
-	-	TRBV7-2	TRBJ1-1	CASSSPRALTEAFF	TGTGCCAGCAGTTCCCCCAGGGCCCTCACTGAAGCTTTCTTT
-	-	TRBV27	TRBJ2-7	CASSLSMGLGEQYF	TGTGCCAGCAGTTTATCGATGGGCCTTGGCGAGCAGTACTTC
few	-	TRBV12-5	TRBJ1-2	CASGLVLHRDTNYGYTF	TGTGCTAGTGGTTTGGTACTACACCGGGACACAAACTATGGCTACACCTTC
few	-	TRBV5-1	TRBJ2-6	CASSLGQAPLKANVLTF	TGCGCCAGCAGCTTGGGGCAGGCCCCACTGAAGGCCAACGTCCTGACTTTC